A single sample gave rise to the 29 T cell receptor beta chains below, sequenced in a study of cytomegalovirus exposure and HLA in healthy donors. PCR involved 60 Vbeta and 13 Jbeta primers. Sequenced by immunoSEQ multiplex PCR; TCRdb stores in-frame clones only, minus some. This sample has roughly 110,000 clones, with around 76% found just once. Source material: PBMCs. Every receptor here comes from a young man in good health and CMV-seronegative.

Note on this clone: A junction boundary mismatches the germline segment, possibly from a read error. As DNA, the CDR3 is TGTGCCAGCAGAGGGGAATTGAACTATGGCTACGCCTTC. Translating gives CASRGELNYGYAF. The J gene is TRBJ1-2, the V gene TRBV28, with D perhaps TRBD1 (5 bases). Germline loops: CDR1 MDHEN, CDR2 SYDVKM. The CDR3 is 13 amino acids.

A single count supports this clone. The rearrangement joins TRBV12-5 to TRBJ2-7; no reliable D call. Germline assignment: CDR1 LGHNT and CDR2 FRNRAP. The CDR3 contains 15 residues. The V end was cut by 2 bases, the J end by 0 bases, with 11 bases between. The CDR3 sequence is CASGLYCLSSYEQYF. CDR3 in DNA: TGTGCTAGTGGTTTGTACTGTTTAAGCTCCTACGAGCAGTACTTC.

The chain employs TRBV18 and TRBJ2-2; no clear D. The germline V gene has CDR1 KGHSH and CDR2 LQKENI. V was clipped by 1 base and J by 0 bases, with 12 bases between them. This CDR3 is 17 amino acids long. The CDR3 here is CASSPLEVSANTGELFF. CDR3 sequence (DNA): TGTGCCAGCTCACCACTCGAGGTGTCAGCGAACACCGGGGAGCTGTTTTTT.

J is TRBJ2-5 and V is TRBV4-3, with D maybe TRBD2 (6 bases). The CDR3 contains 15 residues. Trimming pared 4 bases from V and 5 bases from J, leaving 17 bases between. Germline CDR1 is LGHNA and CDR2 is YSLEER. CDR3 nucleotide sequence: TGCGCCAGCAGCCCCCACCTGGGGGGACTTGAGACCCAGTACTTC. Encoded protein: CASSPHLGGLETQYF.

The chain recombines TRBV6-1 with TRBJ2-7; the match to TRBD2 covers 14 bases. The V segment lost 3 bases and the J segment 6 bases; nucleotides outside the gene matches: 13. Per germline, CDR1 MNHNS and CDR2 SASEGT. CDR3 size: 18 residues. The chain's CDR3 is CASSDPTSGGVGFFEQYF. In DNA, the CDR3 is TGTGCCAGCAGTGACCCGACTAGCGGGGGGGTTGGGTTTTTCGAGCAGTACTTC.

The CDR3 region is CASSLGQGSGNTIYF. CDR3 nucleotide sequence: TGTGCCAGCAGTTTAGGGCAGGGGTCTGGAAACACCATATATTTT. The chain couples TRBV27 to TRBJ1-3; D perhaps matches TRBD1 (6 bases). Trimming removed 2 bases at V and 1 base at J, with 9 bases between. The germline V gene has CDR1 MNHEY and CDR2 SMNVEV (reference sequence). The CDR3 is made up of 15 amino acids.

V is TRBV27 and J is TRBJ2-6, with D possibly matching TRBD1 (5 bases). The V and J ends lost 3 bases and 0 bases respectively, with 12 bases between them. The CDR3 totals 17 residues. Germline CDR1 and CDR2: MNHEY and SMNVEV (reference sequence). This CDR3 is CASSFGRVASGANVLTF. CDR3 nucleotides: TGTGCCAGCAGTTTTGGCAGGGTGGCCTCTGGGGCCAACGTCCTGACTTTC.

The V call is TRBV9, the J call TRBJ1-1, with D perhaps matching TRBD1 (5 bases). Trimming cost V 4 bases and J 5 bases, with 21 bases left between them. This CDR3 is built from 16 residues. Germline V CDR1 and CDR2: SGDLS, YYNGEE. The CDR3 region has the DNA TGTGCCAGCAGCCCACTAGCAGCAGGGAGACGGACTGAAGCTTTCTTT. Translation gives CASSPLAAGRRTEAFF.

The rearrangement uses TRBV29-1 and TRBJ2-4; weak D call: TRBD2 (6 bases). CDR3 length equals 15 residues. Deletions cut 7 bases from V and 1 base from J, with 17 bases between. Germline lookup yields CDR1 SQVTM and CDR2 ANQGSEA. Here the CDR3 reads CSALGWEAAKNIQYF. CDR3 bases: TGCAGCGCGCTCGGGTGGGAGGCGGCCAAAAACATTCAGTACTTC.

This chain links TRBV5-6 with TRBJ2-2; D is possibly TRBD1 (5 bases). Per the germline V gene, CDR1 is SGHDT and CDR2 is YYEEEE. The CDR3 covers 14 residues. V lost 4 bases and J 3 bases, leaving 10 bases between the germline ends. CDR3 DNA sequence: TGTGCCAGCAGCCAACCACAGGACACCGGGGAGCTGTTTTTT. Translating it yields CASSQPQDTGELFF.

This chain joins TRBV7-9 and TRBJ2-1; tentative D call: TRBD2 (5 bases). This CDR3 has 12 residues. The V and J ends lost 1 base and 12 bases respectively, with 10 bases between them. Germline-derived CDR1 and CDR2 are SEHNR and FQNEAQ (reference sequence). This CDR3 is CASSLGGNRQFF. The CDR3 DNA follows: TGTGCCAGCAGCTTAGGAGGGAATCGGCAGTTCTTC.

This clone appeared a single time. The V gene is TRBV4-3, the J gene TRBJ1-3, with a possible D match to TRBD1 (5 bases). The CDR3 length is 17 residues. Deletions cut 0 bases from V and 0 bases from J, with 12 bases between. The germline gives CDR1 LGHNA, CDR2 YSLEER. CDR3: CASSQDSGEFSGNTIYF. The DNA of the CDR3 is TGCGCCAGCAGCCAAGATTCGGGGGAGTTCTCTGGAAACACCATATATTTT.

V is TRBV5-1 and J is TRBJ1-2, with TRBD1 as a possible D gene (6 bases). Germline CDR1 reads SGHRS; CDR2 reads YFSETQ. V was pared by 0 bases and J by 10 bases, with 16 bases between. CDR3 length equals 14 residues. The DNA of the CDR3 is TGCGCCAGCAGCTTGGCCTTGGGGGACAAGACCTACACCTTC. Its protein product is CASSLALGDKTYTF.

V usage is TRBV7-2 and J usage is TRBJ2-7, with 9 bases fitting TRBD2. CDR1 SGHTA and CDR2 FQGNSA come from the germline V gene. Trimming took 2 bases from V and 3 from J; bases not matched to a gene: 5. This CDR3 has 15 amino acids. CDR3 loop: CASSLWPSGVYEQYF. The CDR3 nucleotides read TGTGCCAGCAGCTTATGGCCTAGCGGGGTCTACGAGCAGTACTTC.

This clone was counted only a few times. The chain uses TRBV6-1 and TRBJ2-7, with D unclear. The germline V gene encodes CDR1 MNHNS and CDR2 SASEGT. The CDR3 loop spans 12 amino acids. V lost 6 bases and J lost 3, with 9 bases in between. The CDR3 here is CASSLVLYEQYF. CDR3 nucleotide sequence: TGTGCCAGCAGCCTCGTCCTCTACGAGCAGTACTTC.

V is TRBV7-3 and J is TRBJ2-6; D is perhaps TRBD1 (6 bases). The V gene lost 5 bases and the J gene lost 2 bases, with 10 bases spanning the gap. This CDR3 is 15 amino acids long. CDR1 is SGHTA and CDR2 is FQGTGA in the germline V gene. The CDR3, as DNA: TGTGCCAGCAGCCCGAGGACAGCTGGGGCCAACGTCCTGACTTTC. Translation gives CASSPRTAGANVLTF.

A few counts support this clone. The chain has TRBV4-2 and TRBJ2-7; 8 bases are a match to TRBD1. The CDR3 loop spans 14 amino acids. V gave up 0 bases and J gave up 6 bases; unmatched junction bases: 4. Germline V lookup: CDR1 LGHNA, CDR2 YNFKEQ. The CDR3 nucleotides are TGTGCCAGCAGCCAAGACAGGGGGCCCCGCGAGCAGTACTTC. Residues: CASSQDRGPREQYF.

The chain uses TRBV9 and TRBJ1-1; TRBD1 matches 7 bases. The germline CDR1 and CDR2 sequences are SGDLS and YYNGEE. V lost 7 bases, J lost 4 bases, and 10 bases stayed unmatched. The CDR3 is 14 amino acids. The CDR3 spells CASGGRDRATEAFF. CDR3 coding DNA: TGTGCCAGCGGAGGCCGGGACAGAGCCACTGAAGCTTTCTTT.

V gene TRBV2 combines with J gene TRBJ1-2; weak D call: TRBD1 (5 bases). The germline V gene has CDR1 SNHLY and CDR2 FYNNEI. Trimming cost V 4 bases and J 6 bases, with 18 bases left between them. This CDR3 is 15 amino acids long. CDR3 loop: CASSGRDRHGDGYTF. The CDR3 bases are TGTGCCAGCAGTGGGCGGGACCGTCACGGAGATGGCTACACCTTC. Variable domain in full (rest from reference TRBV2 and TRBJ1-2): EPEVTQTPSHQVTQMGQEVILRCVPISNHLYFYWYRQILGQKVEFLVSFYNNEISEKSEIFDDQFSVERPDGSNFTLKIRSTKLEDSAMYFCASSGRDRHGDGYTFGSGTRLTVV.

This chain links TRBV20-1 with TRBJ1-1, with 8 positions matching TRBD1. CDR1 is DFQATT, CDR2 SNEGSKA, per germline (reference sequence). The CDR3 consists of 11 residues. Germline trimming cut 6 bases from V and 8 bases from J; bases unmatched to any gene: 5. CDR3 in DNA: TGCAGTGCCCGGGGGACAGGCGAAGCTTTCTTT. Its protein product is CSARGTGEAFF.

V is TRBV18 and J is TRBJ2-2; 14 positions match TRBD2. The junction had 7 bases not matched to a gene; V was cut back by 3 bases and J by 4 bases. CDR3 length: 18 amino acids. CDR1 is KGHSH and CDR2 is LQKENI in the germline V gene. Written as DNA, the CDR3 is TGTGCCAGCTCACCCCCGCCGACTAGCGGGGGGGCCACCGGGGAGCTGTTTTTT. It specifies CASSPPPTSGGATGELFF.

This clone has just a few counts. V gene TRBV7-3 combines with J gene TRBJ1-2; 8 bases are a match to TRBD1. Trimming removed 6 bases from V and 8 bases from J; junction bases left unmatched: 8. This CDR3 is built from 13 residues. Germline lookup yields CDR1 SGHTA and CDR2 FQGTGA. CDR3 nucleotide sequence: TGTGCCAGCAGTTCCGGGACAGGCGGAGGCTACACCTTC. Protein: CASSSGTGGGYTF.

This chain uses TRBV19 with TRBJ1-5; no reliable D call. The V gene's germline CDR1 is LNHDA and CDR2 SQIVND (reference sequence). This CDR3 region has 17 residues. Trimming cost V 5 bases and J 0 bases, with 17 bases left between them. CDR3 DNA: TGTGCCAGTAGTTCCCTAGGATTGGCAGATAGCAATCAGCCCCAGCATTTT. Its protein product is CASSSLGLADSNQPQHF.

The chain is built from TRBV6-6 and TRBJ1-4; D not certain. This CDR3 is built from 12 residues. Germline V gene lookup returns CDR1 MNHNY and CDR2 SVGAGI (reference sequence). Trimming took 6 bases from V and 12 from J, leaving 14 bases between them. CDR3 sequence: CASRDTTAELFF. DNA of the CDR3: TGTGCCAGCAGGGATACAACGGCGGAACTGTTTTTT.

The genes are TRBV11-1 and TRBJ1-2, with TRBD1 identical over 8 bases. Germline assignment: CDR1 SGHAT and CDR2 FQDESV (reference sequence). This CDR3 contains 16 residues. With 4 bases clipped from V and 3 bases from J, the junction kept 10 bases outside the gene matches. The CDR3 bases are TGTGCCAGCAGCTCCCGCTCCATGGGACAGGACTATGGCTACACCTTC. This sequence encodes CASSSRSMGQDYGYTF.

In regard to this clone: A read error may account for a junction end that differs from germline. In the same sample, other DNA sequences code for this CDR3. This sequence joins TRBV7-8 and TRBJ1-6, with 7 bases lining up with TRBD1. CDR1 and CDR2 (germline): SGHVS, FQNEAQ. CDR3 length equals 16 residues. Here the CDR3 DNA reads TGTGCCAGTAGCTTAAGTGGAGGGGGCTTAGTTTCACCCCTCCACTTT. It translates to CASSLSGGGLVSPLHF. Full variable domain (outside the CDR3, taken from reference TRBV7-8 and TRBJ1-6): GAGVSQSPRYKVAKRGQDVALRCDPISGHVSLFWYQQALGQGPEFLTYFQNEAQLDKSGLPSDRFFAERPEGSVSTLKIQRTQQEDSAVYLCASSLSGGGLVSPLHFGNGTRLTVT.

This clone was detected only once. The chain joins TRBV5-4 to TRBJ1-2, with TRBD1 matching over 9 bases. V lost 4 bases, J lost 2 bases, and 6 bases stayed unmatched. CDR3 length: 15 residues. The germline CDR1 and CDR2 sequences are SGHNT and YYREEE (reference sequence). The chain's CDR3 is CASSPQGAGNYGYTF. The CDR3 DNA reads as TGTGCCAGCAGCCCACAGGGGGCCGGCAACTATGGCTACACCTTC.

The chain couples TRBV27 to TRBJ1-1; the D is unclear. This CDR3 region has 11 residues. Between the trimmed V and J ends, which lost 6 bases and 8 bases, there was a span of 10 bases. The germline CDR1 and CDR2 sequences are MNHEY and SMNVEV (reference sequence). CDR3 sequence reads: CASRVGQEAFF. CDR3 DNA sequence: TGTGCCAGCAGGGTTGGGCAGGAAGCTTTCTTT.

This rearrangement joins TRBV14 to TRBJ1-1, with 9 bases identical to TRBD1. The CDR3 totals 15 residues. Losses at the gene ends were 2 bases for V and 5 bases for J; bases not matched to a gene: 6. CDR1 and CDR2 from the germline V gene are SGHDN and FVKESK. CDR3 sequence reads: CASSQILGTGTEAFF. The CDR3 nucleotides read TGTGCCAGCAGCCAAATCCTCGGGACAGGGACTGAAGCTTTCTTT.